This T cell receptor beta chain was captured in a study of CD4 T cells in relation to SARS-CoV-2 and coronaviruses. Study overall: Shared crossreactive spike epitopes were mapped to their HLA restriction.

Sequenced by immunoSEQ multiplex PCR; TCRdb stores in-frame clones only, minus some. Of under 25,000 clones in the sample, 70% to 80% were seen once. Study conclusions and caveats: Compared with monoreactive clones, crossreactive clones showed significantly weaker SARS-CoV-2 expansion. In roughly 61% of donors, memory CD4+ clonotypes crossrecognized SARS-CoV-2 and at least one common cold coronavirus spike.

Unexposed donor CD4+ T cells date from about 2011-2018, before the COVID-19 pandemic. CD4+ T cells were isolated from the cells after about ten days of culture. On this clone itself: As yet, its antigen is unknown.

CDR3 size: 13 residues. V was trimmed by 5 bases and J by 5 bases, leaving 12 bases between them. Per the germline V gene, CDR1 is MNHEY and CDR2 is SMNVEV (reference sequence). This chain connects TRBV27 to TRBJ1-1; a possible D gene is TRBD1 (6 bases). The material sequenced was CD4+ T cells from PBMCs, cultured in vitro. The source is a human donor in good health. The CDR3 here is CASSHREGTEAFF. Written as DNA, the CDR3 is TGTGCCAGCAGTCACAGGGAGGGTACTGAAGCTTTCTTT.